These T cell receptor beta chains were read from a single sample in a study of cytomegalovirus exposure and HLA in healthy donors. Generated by immunoSEQ multiplex PCR, the TCRdb table keeps only in-frame clones and is missing some. The table has roughly 150,000 clones, roughly 71% seen once. Sequencing was carried out using PBMCs. These receptors were obtained from a woman aged 50 to 65 in good health and CMV-seropositive. Each CDR3 is given with its conserved first and last residue. A D gene is named only where the DNA matches it firmly. For some rows the clone size is stated as once, few or many, or as a class when expanded; others skip it.

d_gene	abundance	v_gene	j_gene	CDR3aa	CDR3nt
TRBD2	-	TRBV30	TRBJ2-5	CAWRTAGGGTQYF	TGTGCCTGGAGGACGGCGGGGGGCGGGACCCAGTACTTC
-	few	TRBV5-1	TRBJ2-5	CASRAGETQYF	TGCGCCAGCAGGGCCGGGGAGACCCAGTACTTC
TRBD2	-	TRBV6-6	TRBJ2-3	CASSFMSGLDTDTQYF	TGTGCCAGCAGTTTTATGTCGGGACTAGACACAGATACGCAGTATTTT
-	-	TRBV19	TRBJ1-4	CASSIDPGTNEKLFF	TGTGCCAGTAGTATAGATCCGGGAACTAATGAAAAACTGTTTTTT
TRBD1	-	TRBV2	TRBJ2-7	CASKQGVEQYF	TGTGCCAGCAAGCAGGGGGTCGAGCAGTACTTC
TRBD2	few	TRBV7-9	TRBJ2-3	CASRSIAGSTDTQYF	TGTGCCAGCAGGTCCATAGCGGGGAGCACAGATACGCAGTATTTT
-	-	TRBV29-1	TRBJ2-1	CSVTGYNEQFF	TGCAGCGTCACAGGGTACAATGAGCAGTTCTTC
TRBD1	-	TRBV23-1	TRBJ2-7	CASPGTGDPYEQYF	TGCGCCAGCCCCGGGACAGGGGACCCCTACGAGCAATACTTC
-	-	TRBV12-5	TRBJ2-7	CASGHGSGKTYEQYF	TGTGCTAGTGGCCATGGTAGCGGAAAAACCTACGAGCAGTACTTC
TRBD1	-	TRBV6-5	TRBJ1-2	CASSPSRTGYGYTF	TGTGCCAGCAGTCCCTCGCGGACAGGGTATGGCTACACCTTC
-	-	TRBV5-5	TRBJ2-7	CASSLLGPQYEQYF	TGTGCCAGCAGCTTGCTTGGGCCCCAATACGAGCAGTACTTC
-	-	TRBV7-9	TRBJ2-2	CASSAQGGFAGELFF	TGTGCCAGCAGCGCACAGGGAGGGTTCGCCGGGGAGCTGTTTTTT
TRBD1	-	TRBV2	TRBJ2-7	CASKGQGYEQYF	TGTGCCAGCAAAGGACAGGGCTACGAGCAGTACTTC
-	-	TRBV29-1	TRBJ1-4	CSVGGNDEKLFF	TGCAGCGTTGGGGGCAACGATGAAAAACTGTTTTTT
-	once	TRBV29-1	TRBJ1-1	CSVRGGGTEAFF	TGCAGCGTGAGGGGAGGGGGCACTGAAGCTTTCTTT
-	-	TRBV29-1	TRBJ2-5	CSVERWGQGETQYF	TGCAGCGTTGAAAGGTGGGGGCAGGGGGAGACCCAGTACTTC
-	-	TRBV7-3	TRBJ1-1	CASSRGNTEAFF	TGTGCCAGCAGCCGGGGGAACACTGAAGCTTTCTTT
-	-	TRBV10-3	TRBJ1-2	CAISEPGLYGYTF	TGTGCCATCAGTGAACCAGGGCTCTATGGCTACACCTTC
TRBD1	-	TRBV7-6	TRBJ2-5	CASSQGTAQETQYF	TGTGCCAGCAGCCAAGGGACAGCGCAAGAGACCCAGTACTTC
TRBD2	-	TRBV5-6	TRBJ2-5	CASSSTGGETQYF	TGTGCCAGCAGCTCAACGGGGGGAGAGACCCAGTACTTC
-	-	TRBV6-1	TRBJ2-1	CASSPMRGGRDEQFF	TGTGCCAGCAGCCCAATGAGGGGGGGGCGGGATGAGCAGTTCTTC
TRBD1	few	TRBV2	TRBJ2-5	CASSNFPGTGGYGTQYF	TGTGCCAGCAGTAATTTCCCCGGGACAGGGGGGTACGGGACCCAGTACTTC
TRBD1	-	TRBV7-8	TRBJ2-1	CASSFTGVNEQFF	TGTGCCAGCAGCTTCACAGGGGTCAATGAGCAGTTCTTC
TRBD1	-	TRBV30	TRBJ2-1	CASPGQHYNEQFF	TGTGCCTCTCCGGGACAGCACTACAATGAGCAGTTCTTC
-	few	TRBV5-1	TRBJ2-7	CASSGTGIGYEQYF	TGCGCCAGCAGCGGTACAGGGATAGGCTACGAGCAGTACTTC
-	-	TRBV6-1	TRBJ2-7	CASSPDRSSYEQYF	TGTGCCAGCAGTCCGGACAGAAGCTCCTACGAGCAGTACTTC
-	-	TRBV6-1	TRBJ1-1	CASSESRRTEAFF	TGTGCCAGCAGTGAGTCTAGGAGGACTGAAGCTTTCTTT
-	-	TRBV20-1	TRBJ2-7	CSATGTYEQYF	TGCAGTGCTACAGGAACCTACGAGCAGTACTTC
-	-	TRBV10-2	TRBJ2-7	CASSGAGNYEQYF	TGCGCCAGCAGTGGGGCGGGGAACTACGAGCAGTACTTC
TRBD1	-	TRBV7-9	TRBJ1-2	CSSSRFAGTGNANYGYTF	TGTTCCAGCAGTCGATTCGCCGGGACAGGGAACGCTAACTATGGCTACACCTTC
-	-	TRBV5-1	TRBJ2-3	CASSGIQGTDTQYF	TGCGCCAGCAGCGGTATACAGGGAACTGATACGCAGTATTTT
-	-	TRBV18	TRBJ1-1	CASSPQREVNTEAFF	TGTGCCAGCTCACCACAAAGAGAAGTGAACACTGAAGCTTTCTTT
-	-	TRBV2	TRBJ1-1	CASSELGANTEAFF	TGTGCCAGCAGTGAATTGGGGGCGAACACTGAAGCTTTCTTT
-	-	TRBV11-2	TRBJ1-3	CASSRTIFDPGNTIYF	TGTGCCAGCAGCCGGACTATCTTCGACCCTGGAAACACCATATATTTT
TRBD2	few	TRBV9	TRBJ2-3	CASSAPTSGSTDTQYF	TGTGCCAGCAGCGCCCCAACTAGCGGAAGCACAGATACGCAGTATTTT
-	-	TRBV6-5	TRBJ1-1	CASSRGHPNTEAFF	TGTGCCAGCAGCCGCGGACACCCGAACACTGAAGCTTTCTTT
-	-	TRBV7-2	TRBJ1-1	CASSLMGPNTEAFF	TGTGCCAGCAGCTTAATGGGGCCGAACACTGAAGCTTTCTTT
-	-	TRBV7-9	TRBJ2-7	CASSLTGLVDEQYF	TGTGCCAGCAGCTTAACCGGTTTAGTGGACGAGCAGTACTTC
-	-	TRBV2	TRBJ1-1	CASSGRQANTEAFF	TGTGCCAGCAGCGGGAGGCAGGCGAACACTGAAGCTTTCTTT
TRBD2	-	TRBV30	TRBJ2-5	CAWSEGVAGGQETQYF	TGTGCCTGGAGCGAAGGGGTAGCGGGGGGACAAGAGACCCAGTACTTC
-	-	TRBV5-1	TRBJ2-1	CASSLRGYNEQFF	TGCGCCAGCAGCTTGAGGGGCTACAATGAGCAGTTCTTC
-	-	TRBV15	TRBJ2-7	CATGRQGPYEQYF	TGTGCCACCGGGCGGCAGGGGCCCTACGAGCAGTACTTC
-	-	TRBV27	TRBJ2-7	CASSLPQGNEQYF	TGTGCCAGCAGTTTACCACAGGGTAATGAGCAGTACTTC
TRBD1	few	TRBV5-6	TRBJ2-5	CASRNYRGRLEETQYF	TGTGCCAGCAGAAATTACAGGGGGCGTTTGGAAGAGACCCAGTACTTC
-	once	TRBV5-1	TRBJ2-3	CASSFGPVSTDTQYF	TGCGCCAGCAGCTTTGGCCCCGTTAGCACAGATACGCAGTATTTT
TRBD1	few	TRBV7-9	TRBJ1-6	CASSLHDRGGMGSPLHF	TGTGCCAGCAGCTTACATGACAGGGGAGGTATGGGATCACCCCTCCACTTT
-	-	TRBV5-1	TRBJ2-2	CASSLTAGAGTGELFF	TGCGCCAGCAGCTTGACCGCAGGGGCGGGCACCGGGGAGCTGTTTTTT